This T cell receptor (beta chain) came from a study of OX40 agonist ivuxolimab in advanced cancers. Study findings and constraints: With doses of 0.1 to 3.0 mg/kg, CD4+ and CD8+ blood T cells had undergone clonal expansion by week 6.

Blood was sampled at baseline, cycle 4 day 1, and cycle 7 day 1. Clones were sequenced by immunoSEQ multiplex PCR, and TCRdb holds only the in-frame ones, with some missing. Here the sample spans approximately 52,000 clones, about 86% being singletons. Comments on this clone: Its specificity is unknown.

Material: CD4+ or CD8+ T cells sorted from blood, obtained in a trial of the OX40 agonist ivuxolimab. This sequence originates from an adult with an advanced solid tumor such as melanoma, head and neck, liver or kidney cancer.

CDR3 DNA: TGTGCCAGCACAGTCCGATGGGAGAACACCGGGGAGCTGTTTTTT. It specifies CASTVRWENTGELFF. This chain uses TRBV2 with TRBJ2-2; no firm D call. In germline, CDR1 is SNHLY, CDR2 FYNNEI. V shed 7 bases and J shed 1 base, with 13 bases lying between them. This CDR3 has 15 residues.